The sequence of this T cell receptor beta chain was determined in a study of blood T cell repertoires in COVID-19. Libraries were prepared by immunoSEQ multiplex PCR; TCRdb keeps only in-frame clonotypes and omits some of them. The sample yields approximately 150,000 clones, approximately 86% seen once. Germline-derived CDR1 and CDR2 are MNHNY and SVGAGI (reference sequence). The CDR3 is 14 amino acids. The V segment lost 5 bases and the J segment 1 base; nucleotides outside the gene matches: 4. The chain links TRBV6-6 to TRBJ1-1; TRBD1 matches at 7 bases. The sequenced sample was peripheral blood. The source is a woman between 55 and 75 years old who had recovered from COVID-19. The CDR3 sequence: CASSLDRWNTEAFF. CDR3 nucleotides: TGTGCCAGCAGTCTGGACAGGTGGAACACTGAAGCTTTCTTT.